The rows below give T cell receptor beta chains drawn from one sample of a study of cytomegalovirus exposure and HLA in healthy donors. Clones were sequenced by immunoSEQ multiplex PCR, and TCRdb holds only the in-frame ones, with some missing. The profile shows tens of thousands of clones, approximately 78% of them singletons. Material: PBMCs. The receptors were sampled from a man aged 18 to 30 in good health and CMV-seronegative. Both conserved end residues are part of each CDR3. The D gene is left open where the match is weak. Clone sizes are given selectively: once, few, many, or a class where the clone is expanded.

clone size	D gene	V gene	J gene	CDR3 DNA	CDR3 protein
.	TRBD2	TRBV14	TRBJ2-7	TGTGCCAGCAGCCCCGGGACACCGGGAGGGCGGCAGTACTTC	CASSPGTPGGRQYF
.	TRBD1	TRBV28	TRBJ2-5	TGTGCCAGCAGTGAACAGGGGTCTTCGGTAGCGAGCCAAGAGACCCAGTACTTC	CASSEQGSSVASQETQYF
.	.	TRBV27	TRBJ2-1	TGTGCCAGCAGTCCCACGGACTGGGGCAATGAGCAGTTCTTC	CASSPTDWGNEQFF
.	TRBD2	TRBV11-2	TRBJ2-7	TGTGCCAGCAGCTTAATGGGCTTAGCGGGAGGAGTCGGGCAGTACTTC	CASSLMGLAGGVGQYF
.	.	TRBV7-9	TRBJ1-1	TGTGCCACCCAGGCCGGCAGTCACACTGAAGCTTTCTTT	CATQAGSHTEAFF
.	TRBD1	TRBV2	TRBJ1-5	TGTGCCAGCAGTGCACAGGGGGTTTATCAGCCCCAGCATTTT	CASSAQGVYQPQHF
.	TRBD1	TRBV5-5	TRBJ1-2	TGTGCCAGCAGTTCTCCGTCCGGGACAGGGTTTAGGGGGGGCTACACCTTC	CASSSPSGTGFRGGYTF
.	TRBD1	TRBV5-5	TRBJ2-7	TGTGCCAGCAGCTACACAGGGGTCCCCTACGAGCAGTACTTC	CASSYTGVPYEQYF
.	.	TRBV9	TRBJ2-4	TGTGCCAGCAGCGACCCCCGAGAGGGTCTAGCCCAAAACATTCAGTACTTC	CASSDPREGLAQNIQYF
.	.	TRBV28	TRBJ1-1	TGTGCCAGCAGTTTGAGGCCGAAAGTCTATAGGACTGAAGCTTTCTTT	CASSLRPKVYRTEAFF
once	.	TRBV2	TRBJ2-7	TGTGCCACCCTCTCCCCTCCCTACGAGCAGTACTTC	CATLSPPYEQYF
.	TRBD1	TRBV5-4	TRBJ2-2	TGTGCCAGCAGCTTCCCGGGACAGGGGTCCGCCGGGGAGCTGTTTTTT	CASSFPGQGSAGELFF
few	TRBD2	TRBV19	TRBJ2-7	TGTGCCAGTAGTACCTCAGTTATCCAGCGGGAATACTACGAGCAGTACTTC	CASSTSVIQREYYEQYF
.	.	TRBV9	TRBJ1-1	TGTGCCAGCAGCGTAGCTTATTCCAGGAACACTGAAGCTTTCTTT	CASSVAYSRNTEAFF
.	.	TRBV19	TRBJ2-2	TGTGCCAGTAGTATTTACCCGGGACATGCGAACACCGGGGAGCTGTTTTTT	CASSIYPGHANTGELFF
.	TRBD2	TRBV14	TRBJ2-1	TGTGCCAGCAGCGGACTAGCGTGGAATGAGCAGTTCTTC	CASSGLAWNEQFF
.	.	TRBV30	TRBJ1-4	TGTGCCTGGAGTGTAGTCATCGCGCCTAATGAAAAACTGTTTTTT	CAWSVVIAPNEKLFF
.	.	TRBV19	TRBJ1-2	TGTGCCAGTACCCAATCGACAGACTATGGCTACACCTTC	CASTQSTDYGYTF
.	TRBD1	TRBV29-1	TRBJ1-2	TGCAGCGTTGATCAGGGGGCTAGGTATGGCTACACCTTC	CSVDQGARYGYTF
.	TRBD2	TRBV6-6	TRBJ2-7	TGTGCCAGCAGTTACGGTGCTAGCGGGGACCCATACGAGCAGTACTTC	CASSYGASGDPYEQYF
.	.	TRBV6-1	TRBJ2-3	TGTGCCAGCAACCAGATCCCTCGCACAGATACGCAGTATTTT	CASNQIPRTDTQYF
.	TRBD1	TRBV6-5	TRBJ1-3	TGTGCCAGCAGCTCGGGACAGGGAAACACCATATATTTT	CASSSGQGNTIYF
.	TRBD1	TRBV6-5	TRBJ2-3	TGTGCCAGCAGCGGACAGGTCACAGATACGCAGTATTTT	CASSGQVTDTQYF
.	.	TRBV2	TRBJ1-2	TGTGCCAGCAGGTGGGCCTCCCCCTATGGCTACACCTTC	CASRWASPYGYTF
few	TRBD2	TRBV27	TRBJ2-5	TGTGCCAGCAATACGTACGGGACTAGCGGCGAGTCCCAGTACTTC	CASNTYGTSGESQYF
once	TRBD1	TRBV7-2	TRBJ1-5	TGTGCCAGCAGCCTGCTGGGACAGGGTAACGGTCAGCCCCAGCATTTT	CASSLLGQGNGQPQHF
.	TRBD1	TRBV11-2	TRBJ2-7	TGTGCCAGCAGAGACCGGACAGGGGAGAAATTAGATCATAGCGAGCAGTACTTC	CASRDRTGEKLDHSEQYF
.	.	TRBV29-1	TRBJ2-1	TGCACCTTTGACCGGGACTCATACAATGAGCAGTTCTTC	CTFDRDSYNEQFF
.	.	TRBV9	TRBJ2-1	TGTGCCAGCAGCGTTCGACTAGTAGATGAGCAGTTCTTC	CASSVRLVDEQFF
.	.	TRBV4-1	TRBJ2-6	TGCGCCAGCAGAGAGACAGCGCGCTCTGGGGCCAACGTCCTGACTTTC	CASRETARSGANVLTF
.	TRBD2	TRBV5-1	TRBJ2-7	TGCGCCAGCAGCGCCTACCTAGCGGGGGGGAATCACGAGCAGTACTTC	CASSAYLAGGNHEQYF
.	.	TRBV4-3	TRBJ2-7	TGCGCCAGCAGCCTTGAAGAGGGCCCAATCTACGAGCAGTACTTC	CASSLEEGPIYEQYF
.	.	TRBV7-9	TRBJ1-1	TGTGCCAGCATCACATCTCAGGGGATGAACACTGAAGCTTTCTTT	CASITSQGMNTEAFF